This TCR beta chain was sequenced during a study of blood T cell repertoires in COVID-19. Sequenced by immunoSEQ multiplex PCR; TCRdb stores in-frame clones only, minus some. The sample holds about 81,000 clones, roughly nine tenths seen once. The specimen sequenced was peripheral blood. This TCR was recovered from a woman aged 45-59 years in a cohort sampled during active COVID-19.

The chain's CDR3 is CASSIGGGLFF. The CDR3, as DNA: TGTGCCAGCAGCATAGGAGGAGGACTGTTTTTT. The genes are TRBV28 and TRBJ1-4; D is unclear. Germline CDR1 and CDR2: MDHEN and SYDVKM. The CDR3 loop spans 11 amino acids. The germline V and J ends were trimmed by 6 bases and 13 bases, with 12 bases remaining between them.